This entry features one TCR beta chain sequence. Since a much larger clone is just one base distant, this may be a read error. This CDR3 is built from 13 residues. Germline V lookup: CDR1 SGDLS, CDR2 YYNGEE. Deletions cut 0 bases from V and 7 bases from J, with 10 bases between. This entry is derived from a study of blood T cells in healthy people across ages. Through a sample-barcoded 5' primer and a J-beta primer mix, a second PCR was run for roughly 7 to 11 cycles. TCRdb re-analysed the 5' RACE reads in MiXCR, keeping a single row per CDR3 protein. The data contain 590,000 or so distinct CDR3 sequences, roughly 31% of them seen just once; the ten biggest clones take up 15% to 17%.

Specimen: blood. The rearrangement links TRBV9 to TRBJ1-2; a weak D match, TRBD1 (5 bases). This clonotype was sampled from a woman older than 75 in good health. The CDR3 DNA is TGTGCCAGCAGCGTAGGGGGGGTCGGTGGCTACACCTTC. It translates to CASSVGGVGGYTF. The full variable domain, its missing parts supplied by reference TRBV9 and TRBJ1-2, is DSGVTQTPKHLITATGQRVTLRCSPRSGDLSVYWYQQSLDQGLQFLIQYYNGEERAKGNILERFSAQQFPDLHSELNLSSLELGDSALYFCASSVGGVGGYTFGSGTRLTVV.